This T cell receptor (beta chain) is drawn from a study of blood T cells in healthy people across ages. Per individual sample, total RNA of at least 5 micrograms was extracted. For the second PCR, which ran for roughly 7 to 11 cycles, a sample-barcoded 5' primer and a J-beta primer mix were used. Template switching added a 12-random-nucleotide identifier to every cDNA molecule. One entry per CDR3 protein results from TCRdb running MiXCR on the 5' RACE reads. Of 800,000 to 950,000 distinct CDR3 sequences listed, around 29% are singletons. This CDR3 comprises 12 residues. Per germline, CDR1 SGHRS and CDR2 YFSETQ. Trimming shortened V by 5 bases and J by 3 bases, and 9 bases separated the two germline ends. These data also featured in a second study, about T cells of mothers and their children. This second study says: The study obtained over 8.5 million TCR beta CDR3 reads per mother and about 3 million per child.

The specimen was blood. The sequence came from a woman aged 35 to 49 in good health. This chain joins TRBV5-1 and TRBJ2-7; D unresolved. The CDR3 spells CASSKTNYEQYF. Written as DNA, the CDR3 is TGCGCCAGCAGTAAGACGAACTACGAGCAGTACTTC.